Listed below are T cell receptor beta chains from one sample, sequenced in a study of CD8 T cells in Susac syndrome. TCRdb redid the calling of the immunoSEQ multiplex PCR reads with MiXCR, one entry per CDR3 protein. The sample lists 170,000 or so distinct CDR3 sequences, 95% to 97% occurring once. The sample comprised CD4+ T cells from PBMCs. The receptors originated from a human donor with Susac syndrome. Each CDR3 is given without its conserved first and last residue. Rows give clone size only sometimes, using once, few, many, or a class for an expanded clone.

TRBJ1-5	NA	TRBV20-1	SARRGDIDQPQH
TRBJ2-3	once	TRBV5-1	ASSLDRGTSTDTQY
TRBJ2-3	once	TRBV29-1	SAELTSADTQY
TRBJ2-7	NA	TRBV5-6	ASSAPGPVYEQY
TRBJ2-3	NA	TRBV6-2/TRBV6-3	ASSYRGRTDTQY
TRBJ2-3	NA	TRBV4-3	ASSQAGTSKDTQY
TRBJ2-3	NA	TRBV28	ASITPGVGDTQY
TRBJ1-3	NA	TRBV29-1	SVVAPGNTIY
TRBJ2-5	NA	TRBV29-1	SVDPRSQETQY
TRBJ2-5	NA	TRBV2	ASRRQETQY
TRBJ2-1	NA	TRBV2	ASSELTGYEQF
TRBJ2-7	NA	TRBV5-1	ASSSFFGTSGSSSYEQY
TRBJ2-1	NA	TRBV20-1	SASRTGAGEQF
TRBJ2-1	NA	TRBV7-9	ASSSGGRSYNEQF
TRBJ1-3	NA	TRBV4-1	ASSLQVGSGNTIY
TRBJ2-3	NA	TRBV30	AWSTVDTQY
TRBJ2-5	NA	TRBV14	ASSQGLGTETQY
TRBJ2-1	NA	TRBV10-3	AISDRELQF
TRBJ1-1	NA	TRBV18	ASSPPAKSVNTEAF
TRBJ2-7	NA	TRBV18	ASSGQGWEQY
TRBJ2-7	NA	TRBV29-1	SVVKGGGYEQY
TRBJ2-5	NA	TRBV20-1	SARGGRETQY
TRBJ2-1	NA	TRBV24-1	ATSVAGVSNEQF
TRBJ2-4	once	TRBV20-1	SAGPLDVHPIQY
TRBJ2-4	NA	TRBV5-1	ASSLEGRGAKNIQY
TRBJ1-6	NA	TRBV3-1	ASSQGWGRNSPLH
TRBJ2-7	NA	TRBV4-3	ASSHELIDSEQY
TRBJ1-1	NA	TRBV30	AWGGEGGTEAF
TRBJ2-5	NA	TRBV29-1	SVGWLASGQETQY
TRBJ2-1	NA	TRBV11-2	ASSLIRLHEQF
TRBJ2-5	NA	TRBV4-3	ASSQGGQGLETQY
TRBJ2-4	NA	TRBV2	ASSGQGPLNIQY
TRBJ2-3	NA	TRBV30	ATWGRRTAGGRTDTQY
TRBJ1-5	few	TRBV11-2	ASSPQNNQPQH
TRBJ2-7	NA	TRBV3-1	ASSQALGYEQY
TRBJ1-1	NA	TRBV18	ASSLPGQQNTEAF
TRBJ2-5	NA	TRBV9	ASSVDVSRPETQY
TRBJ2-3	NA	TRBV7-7	ASSVTGGPTDTQY
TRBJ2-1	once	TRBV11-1	ASSLDEVGEQF
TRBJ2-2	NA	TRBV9	ASSVAVYPNTGELF
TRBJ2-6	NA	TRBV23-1	ASSRHLSGANVLT
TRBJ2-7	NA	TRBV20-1	SAITGTSGRANEQY
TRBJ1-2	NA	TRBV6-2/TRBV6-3	ASSYSRDYGYT
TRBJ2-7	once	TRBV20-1	SARKAGSYEQY
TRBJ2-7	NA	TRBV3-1	AIRQGPEQY
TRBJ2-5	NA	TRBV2	ASISGGSWKTQY